Presented here are 22 T cell receptor beta chains from one specimen sequenced in a study of early T cells in non-severe SARS-CoV-2 infection. Via MiXCR, TCRdb re-called the 5' RACE reads, giving one row per CDR3 protein. This repertoire shows 65,000 to 70,000 distinct CDR3 sequences, approximately 10% found once; its top ten account for roughly 6%. The material sequenced was whole blood. These receptors were obtained from an adult who was a healthcare worker with PCR-confirmed SARS-CoV-2 infection or an uninfected control (not recorded which).

The chain joins TRBV5-1 to TRBJ2-5, with D tentatively TRBD1 or TRBD2 (5 bases each). This CDR3 is 15 amino acids long. Germline assignment: CDR1 SGHRS and CDR2 YFSETQ. Trimming took 1 base from V and 5 from J, leaving 15 bases between them. CDR3 bases: TGCGCCAGCAGCTTGCTCGGGGCGGAACTCGAGACCCAGTACTTC. Translated, it gives CASSLLGAELETQYF.

J is TRBJ2-5 and V is TRBV5-1; TRBD1 aligns across 7 bases. V dropped 4 bases and J dropped 3; count of bases not matched to a gene: 3. The CDR3 is 13 amino acids. Germline CDR1 is SGHRS and CDR2 is YFSETQ. The DNA for the CDR3 is TGCGCCAGCAGCGCTGACAGGGAAGAGACCCAGTACTTC. This gives the protein CASSADREETQYF.

This clonotype was counted ten times or more. This chain joins TRBV4-2 and TRBJ1-6, with D unclear. This CDR3 is 13 amino acids long. V lost 0 bases, J lost 9 bases, and 6 bases lay in between. CDR1 LGHNA and CDR2 YNFKEQ come from the germline V gene. CDR3 sequence reads: CASSQEAGSPLHF. The CDR3 DNA is TGTGCCAGCAGCCAAGAGGCGGGTTCACCCCTCCACTTT.

This clonotype was seen a handful of times. The J gene is TRBJ2-7, the V gene TRBV28, with 14 nucleotides matching TRBD2. The CDR3 covers 19 residues. CDR1 is MDHEN, CDR2 SYDVKM, per germline. The J segment lost 0 bases and the V segment lost 6 bases, leaving 13 bases of the junction unmatched. The CDR3 DNA is TGTGCCAGCAGGCCTGCGGGACTAGCGGGAGCCGCGAGCTCCTACGAGCAGTACTTC. As protein: CASRPAGLAGAASSYEQYF.

This clonotype was counted at least ten times. V usage is TRBV12-3 or TRBV12-4 and J usage is TRBJ2-7; TRBD1 aligns across 9 bases. The CDR3 has 14 residues. V was clipped by 1 base and J by 2 bases; unmatched bases: 0. CDR3 DNA: TGTGCCAGCAGTTTAGGGACAGGGGCCTACGAGCAGTACTTC. This sequence encodes CASSLGTGAYEQYF.

The sample holds a few counts of this clonotype. This sequence joins TRBV3-1 and TRBJ2-1; TRBD2 matches 7 bases. Unmatched junction bases numbered 11, after V lost 0 bases and J lost 6 bases. Germline V gene sequence: CDR1 LGHDT, CDR2 YNNKEL (reference sequence). The CDR3 contains 17 residues. CDR3 residues: CASSQDRPGLGSNEQFF. CDR3 nucleotide sequence: TGTGCCAGCAGCCAAGATCGCCCCGGACTAGGGAGCAATGAGCAGTTCTTC.

This clonotype was observed at least ten times. V is TRBV4-3 and J is TRBJ1-6; D is unclear. The CDR3 is 14 residues long. The germline V gene has CDR1 LGHNA and CDR2 YSLEER. The germline V and J ends were trimmed by 0 bases and 7 bases, with 7 bases remaining between them. CDR3 nucleotides: TGCGCCAGCAGCCAAGATCGCCTCAATTCACCCCTCCACTTT. Its protein is CASSQDRLNSPLHF.

The CDR3 DNA reads TGCAGTGCTAGAGCAGGGGGTGACGAAAAACTGTTTTTT. It translates to CSARAGGDEKLFF. V gene TRBV20-1 combines with J gene TRBJ1-4; 7 nucleotides agree with TRBD1. This CDR3 region has 13 residues. Germline CDR1 DFQATT, CDR2 SNEGSKA (reference sequence). V was pared by 1 base and J by 8 bases, with 4 bases of the junction left unmatched.

In this sample, this clonotype turned up a few times. V usage is TRBV6-1 and J usage is TRBJ1-1; D gene uncertain. CDR1 MNHNS and CDR2 SASEGT come from the germline V gene. This CDR3 has 12 amino acids. The V end lost 0 bases, the J end lost 11 bases, and 10 bases lay between the germline ends. The CDR3 loop is CASSEAAFGAFF. CDR3 sequence (DNA): TGTGCCAGCAGTGAAGCGGCATTCGGTGCTTTCTTT.

This clonotype was seen a handful of times. As DNA, the CDR3 is TGCAGTGCTAGCGAGGGGTCAGGTGGAAACACCATATATTTT. As protein: CSASEGSGGNTIYF. The V call is TRBV20-1, the J call TRBJ1-3; a possible D gene is TRBD1 (5 bases). Germline loops: CDR1 DFQATT, CDR2 SNEGSKA (reference sequence). The CDR3 consists of 14 residues. Trimming pared 3 bases from V and 3 bases from J, leaving 12 bases between.

This clonotype was seen many times. This chain uses TRBV29-1 with TRBJ1-2; TRBD1 agrees at 10 bases. The CDR3 length is 14 residues. V lost 4 bases to trimming and J lost 6 bases; unmatched junction nucleotides: 8. Germline-derived CDR1 and CDR2 are SQVTM and ANQGSEA. For the CDR3, the DNA is TGCAGCGTTGTCGGAGACAGGGGGCTGGATGGCTACACCTTC. It codes for CSVVGDRGLDGYTF.

The genes are TRBV13 and TRBJ1-1; a possible D gene is TRBD1 (6 bases). The CDR3 sequence is 14 residues long. Trimming pared 5 bases from V and 6 bases from J, leaving 16 bases between. CDR1 and CDR2 from the germline V gene are PRHDT and FYEKMQ (reference sequence). The CDR3, as DNA: TGTGCCAGCAGCACCGAAACAGGGATCCCTGAAGCTTTCTTT. Translation gives CASSTETGIPEAFF.

The rearrangement links TRBV28 to TRBJ2-3; possibly TRBD2 for D (5 bases). V lost 5 bases and J lost 8, with 11 bases in between. Germline assignment: CDR1 MDHEN and CDR2 SYDVKM. The CDR3 is 12 amino acids. Here the CDR3 reads CASSRSEGTQYF. The CDR3 nucleotides read TGTGCCAGCAGTCGTAGCGAGGGTACGCAGTATTTT.

The CDR3 loop reads CASSVPTGGDGYEQYF. DNA of the CDR3: TGTGCCAGCAGCGTACCAACAGGGGGAGATGGATACGAGCAGTACTTC. The chain has TRBV5-4 and TRBJ2-7; 8 nucleotides match TRBD1. CDR1 SGHNT and CDR2 YYREEE come from the germline V gene (reference sequence). The ends lost 4 bases at V and 4 bases at J; junction bases unmatched: 13. This CDR3 contains 16 residues.

This clonotype was detected a few times. J is TRBJ1-2 and V is TRBV5-4; D not resolved. Deletions cut 0 bases from V and 1 base from J, with 7 bases between. This CDR3 contains 14 residues. CDR1 is SGHNT and CDR2 is YYREEE in the germline V gene (reference sequence). The CDR3 loop reads CASSLDDINYGYTF. DNA of the CDR3: TGTGCCAGCAGCTTGGATGATATTAACTATGGCTACACCTTC.

This chain uses TRBV18 with TRBJ2-3, with 7 bases that match TRBD2. There are 13 residues in the CDR3. The ends lost 6 bases at V and 6 bases at J; junction bases unmatched: 6. Germline loops: CDR1 KGHSH, CDR2 LQKENI. The CDR3 DNA reads TGTGCCAGCTCCCCCGATAGCGGGGATACGCAGTATTTT. Its translation is CASSPDSGDTQYF.

This clonotype was observed a handful of times. This chain connects TRBV28 to TRBJ2-1, with D possibly matching TRBD1 (5 bases). Germline V CDR1 and CDR2: MDHEN, SYDVKM. Trimming left V 5 bases short and J 9 bases short, with 20 bases between. The CDR3 totals 15 residues. The CDR3 spells CASSPTGAIEGEQFF. The CDR3 DNA is TGTGCCAGCAGTCCGACTGGGGCCATCGAAGGTGAGCAGTTCTTC.

This clonotype occurred a few times. J is TRBJ2-1 and V is TRBV11-2; D unclear. Looked up from germline, CDR1 is SGHAT and CDR2 is FQNNGV. There are 12 residues in the CDR3. Trimming removed 0 bases from V and 15 bases from J, with 12 bases in between. CDR3 bases: TGTGCCAGCAGCTTAGAATTACGTACGGTGTTCTTC. Translated, it gives CASSLELRTVFF.

At least ten counts were recorded for this clonotype. This chain connects TRBV7-6 to TRBJ1-1; 7 bases are shared with TRBD1. With V trimmed by 8 bases and J by 0 bases, 6 bases remained unmatched. The CDR3 consists of 14 residues. Germline V lookup: CDR1 SGHVS, CDR2 FNYEAQ. This CDR3 is CASSTQGVNTEAFF. The CDR3 coding sequence is TGTGCCAGCTCTACCCAGGGGGTGAACACTGAAGCTTTCTTT.

This clonotype was recorded a few times. The genes are TRBV7-2 and TRBJ2-3; D not resolved. The germline V gene encodes CDR1 SGHTA and CDR2 FQGNSA. Deletions cut 1 base from V and 5 bases from J, with 13 bases between. The CDR3 covers 15 residues. The CDR3 protein is CASSLVGSRVDTQYF. The CDR3 bases are TGTGCCAGCAGCTTAGTCGGCTCACGGGTAGATACGCAGTATTTT.

This clonotype was picked up many times. The V call is TRBV20-1, the J call TRBJ2-3; possible D gene TRBD2, 6 bases. Germline values: CDR1 DFQATT, CDR2 SNEGSKA (reference sequence). The CDR3 is 14 residues long. V lost 5 bases, J lost 2 bases, and 14 bases lay in between. CDR3 DNA: TGCAGTGCTTTAGCGGAGGGAAACACAGATACGCAGTATTTT. Translating it yields CSALAEGNTDTQYF.

CDR3 sequence: CASSLGTSYSPLHF. The DNA for the CDR3 is TGCGCCAGCAGCTTGGGGACATCCTATTCACCCCTCCACTTT. The chain combines TRBV5-1 with TRBJ1-6; a weak D match, TRBD1 (5 bases). Germline V gives CDR1 SGHRS, CDR2 YFSETQ. The CDR3 contains 14 residues. V was clipped by 0 bases and J by 8 bases, with 9 bases between them.